In this sample, the clone carrying this T cell receptor beta chain turned up a few times. Its cognate antigen is unknown. Germline is not matched at one junction end, which may reflect a read error. TCRdb's copy holds only in-frame clones and misses some; the assay was immunoSEQ multiplex PCR. This table holds fewer than 250,000 clones, about 86% found once. The data were obtained in a study of cytomegalovirus exposure and HLA in healthy donors. In the study overall: A later analysis reported the same platform for the 110 or so validation repertoires and the approximately 700 first-cohort repertoires. Study-level points and caveats: Despite most TCR sequences being rare, some public TCRs occurred in many donors.

This CDR3 has 14 residues. CDR1 is WSHSY, CDR2 SAAADI, per germline. The chain joins TRBV10-2 to TRBJ1-5; TRBD1 matches at 7 bases. This clonotype was sampled from a man between 18 and 29 years old in good health and CMV-seronegative. Sequenced material: PBMCs. This CDR3 reads CASEPTGSNQPQHF. The CDR3 DNA sequence: TGCGCCAGCGAACCGACAGGGAGCAACCAGCCCCAGCATTTT.